Listed here are 9 T cell receptor beta chains from one sample, sequenced in a study of technical replicates of blood from several donors. Assay: immunoSEQ multiplex PCR; the TCRdb copy retains only in-frame clones and omits some. This table has some 94,000 clones, 90% to 96% appearing once. Sequences were obtained from T cells isolated from PBMCs. The source is a human donor in good health.

The chain uses TRBV9 and TRBJ2-3, with 11 positions matching TRBD2. J lost 3 bases, V lost 0 bases, and 6 bases had no gene match. Per the germline V gene, CDR1 is SGDLS and CDR2 is YYNGEE. This CDR3 has 17 amino acids. CDR3 DNA: TGTGCCAGCAGCGTAGACGGTAGCGGGAGGGGTACAGATACGCAGTATTTT. It is translated as CASSVDGSGRGTDTQYF.

V usage is TRBV2 and J usage is TRBJ2-1, with D possibly TRBD2 on 6 matching bases. The CDR3 has 16 residues. Germline V gene lookup returns CDR1 SNHLY and CDR2 FYNNEI. V was trimmed by 4 bases and J by 8 bases, leaving 21 bases between them. DNA of the CDR3: TGTGCCAGCAGTGGCCCAAGGGCGGGATCAAAAGATGAGCAGTTCTTC. Its protein is CASSGPRAGSKDEQFF.

J is TRBJ2-7 and V is TRBV5-4; 8 nucleotides match TRBD2. The CDR3 is made up of 14 amino acids. J was trimmed by 4 bases and V by 2 bases; bases with no gene match: 5. Per germline, CDR1 SGHNT and CDR2 YYREEE (reference sequence). As DNA, the CDR3 is TGTGCCAGCAGCTTAGCGGGAGTGGATTACGAGCAGTACTTC. Its protein is CASSLAGVDYEQYF.

The chain has TRBV2 and TRBJ1-5; no reliable D call. The germline V gene encodes CDR1 SNHLY and CDR2 FYNNEI. V dropped 4 bases and J dropped 5 bases, with 15 bases sitting between them. CDR3 length: 15 residues. The CDR3: CASSGLLIGDQPQHF. The CDR3 bases are TGTGCCAGCAGTGGTCTTCTGATCGGGGATCAGCCCCAGCATTTT.

The chain couples TRBV7-8 to TRBJ2-7; perhaps TRBD1 as D (6 bases). This CDR3 is built from 17 residues. CDR1 is SGHVS, CDR2 FQNEAQ, per germline. V was trimmed by 2 bases and J by 2 bases, leaving 19 bases between them. DNA for the CDR3: TGTGCCAGCAGCTTAAGAATGCTGGGGGCCGAGACCTACGAGCAGTACTTC. It codes for CASSLRMLGAETYEQYF.

The gene calls are TRBV18 and TRBJ2-5; the D is unclear. Trimming pared 0 bases from V and 2 bases from J, leaving 7 bases between. Germline CDR1 is KGHSH and CDR2 is LQKENI. This CDR3 contains 14 residues. CDR3 in DNA: TGTGCCAGCTCACCACCGGCCCCTCAAGAGACCCAGTACTTC. This gives the protein CASSPPAPQETQYF.

The gene calls are TRBV6-5 and TRBJ2-7; 7 bases are a match to TRBD1. The length of the CDR3 is 13 residues. CDR1 MNHEY and CDR2 SVGAGI come from the germline V gene. V trimming: 6 bases; J trimming: 2 bases; junction bases outside the gene matches: 4. CDR3 in DNA: TGTGCCAGCAGCCCCAGGGGGACCTACGAGCAGTACTTC. Translation gives CASSPRGTYEQYF.

This chain uses TRBV5-1 with TRBJ2-7; 10 bases line up with TRBD1. Germline V CDR1 and CDR2: SGHRS, YFSETQ. The V and J ends lost 3 bases and 2 bases, in that order; junction bases with no gene match: 5. The CDR3 runs 15 residues. CDR3 DNA: TGCGCCAGCAGCTCGGACAGGGGGTTCGCCTACGAGCAGTACTTC. Protein sequence: CASSSDRGFAYEQYF.

This chain connects TRBV30 to TRBJ1-5; D gene ambiguous. V was clipped by 0 bases and J by 3 bases, with 9 bases between them. The germline V gene has CDR1 GTSNPN and CDR2 SVGIG (reference sequence). This CDR3 is 14 amino acids long. CDR3 amino acids: CAWSVSGFNQPQHF. DNA for the CDR3: TGTGCCTGGAGTGTAAGCGGCTTCAATCAGCCCCAGCATTTT.